This entry is about one T cell receptor beta chain. Its matching antigen is unknown. V shed 5 bases and J shed 5 bases, with 18 bases lying between them. Germline lookup yields CDR1 KGHSH and CDR2 LQKENI. The CDR3 sequence is 15 residues long. The PCR was carried out with 60 Vbeta primers and 13 Jbeta primers. Some clones are missing from TCRdb's copy, which holds only in-frame ones; the method was immunoSEQ multiplex PCR. This sample yields 150,000 to 200,000 clones, of which roughly 70% are seen a single time; approximately 1.4% belongs to the top ten. The data originate from a study of cytomegalovirus exposure and HLA in healthy donors. Study outcomes and limitations: The availability of immune exposure information extended only to CMV serostatus. A previous analysis found most TCR beta V segments productive roughly 87% or roughly 30% of the time.

This TCR was recovered from a girl aged 10-17 years in good health and CMV-seronegative. The chain links TRBV18 to TRBJ1-1; TRBD1 might be the D (5 bases). Specimen: PBMCs. CDR3 sequence reads: CASSAEQGSNTEAFF. DNA of the CDR3: TGTGCCAGCTCAGCTGAGCAGGGAAGTAATACTGAAGCTTTCTTT.